Listed below are T cell receptor beta chains from one sample, sequenced in a study of blood T cell repertoires in COVID-19. Profiled with immunoSEQ multiplex PCR; TCRdb holds only in-frame clones, not every one. The repertoire includes tens of thousands of clones, approximately 89% of them detected once, and around 8.7% sits in the top ten. Sequencing used peripheral blood. The receptors come from a man aged 50-60 years with active COVID-19. The CDR3 runs from the conserved cysteine through the conserved F or W. The order of the fields is D gene, V gene, J gene, clone size, CDR3 DNA, CDR3 protein. A D gene is named only where the DNA matches it firmly. Clone size is not always given. Where it is, it says once, few, many or a class for expanded clones.

TRBD1	TRBV30	TRBJ1-1	.	TGTGCCTGGAGTCTACAGGGGGCAACTGAAGCTTTCTTT	CAWSLQGATEAFF
TRBD2	TRBV5-1	TRBJ2-1	.	TGCGCCAGCAGCTGGGGTGGCGGGGGGGCTTCTTACAATGAGCAGTTCTTC	CASSWGGGGASYNEQFF
TRBD1	TRBV4-1	TRBJ2-7	.	TGCGCCAGCAGCCAAGGGCAGGGGGCTTACGAGCAGTACTTC	CASSQGQGAYEQYF
TRBD1	TRBV18	TRBJ2-5	.	TGTGCCAGCTCACCAGGACAGGGGAAGGAGACCCAGTACTTC	CASSPGQGKETQYF
.	TRBV10-3	TRBJ2-2	.	TGTGCCATCAGTGACGGGGTGTCGAACACCGGGGAGCTGTTTTTT	CAISDGVSNTGELFF
.	TRBV12-3/TRBV12-4	TRBJ1-3	.	TGTGCCAGCACCCCCGGTGGAAACACCATATATTTT	CASTPGGNTIYF
.	TRBV6-5	TRBJ2-2	.	TGTGCCAGCAGTATACAGGAGAACACCGGGGAGCTGTTTTTT	CASSIQENTGELFF
TRBD1	TRBV6-5	TRBJ1-2	.	TGTGCCAGCAGTTACGCAGGGGGCTATGGCTACACCTTC	CASSYAGGYGYTF
.	TRBV9	TRBJ1-6	.	TGTGCCAGCAGCGACGGACAAAATTCACCCCTCCACTTT	CASSDGQNSPLHF
TRBD2	TRBV7-2	TRBJ2-2	.	TGTGCCAGCAGCCTCCTAGCGGCCAACACCGGGGAGCTGTTTTTT	CASSLLAANTGELFF
.	TRBV7-9	TRBJ1-4	few	TGTGCCAGCAGCTTGGACTCTACGAACGAAAAACTGTTTTTT	CASSLDSTNEKLFF
.	TRBV18	TRBJ1-2	.	TGTGCCAGCTCACCCCGACAGATTGAAGGCTACACCTTC	CASSPRQIEGYTF
.	TRBV5-1	TRBJ2-7	.	TGCGCCAGCAGCGTCGGGTCGAACTCCTACGAGCAGTACTTC	CASSVGSNSYEQYF
.	TRBV18	TRBJ2-7	.	TGTGCCAGCTCACGGAAAGAGCAGGGGTCCTACGAGCAGTACTTC	CASSRKEQGSYEQYF
TRBD1	TRBV6-1	TRBJ2-7	.	TGTGCCAGCAGTGAAACGACAGGGGGCGCGCCCTACGAGCAGTACTTC	CASSETTGGAPYEQYF
.	TRBV2	TRBJ1-4	.	TGTGCCAGCAGTGGGACAGTAAATGAAAAACTGTTTTTT	CASSGTVNEKLFF
.	TRBV15	TRBJ2-1	.	TGTGCCACCAGCAGAGCGGGGATTTACGATGAGCAGTTCTTC	CATSRAGIYDEQFF
TRBD2	TRBV11-2	TRBJ2-3	.	TGTGCCAGCAGGGGACTAGCGGGGGGGCAAGATACGCAGTATTTT	CASRGLAGGQDTQYF
TRBD1	TRBV7-8	TRBJ2-7	.	TGTGCCAGCAGCTTATTCAACAGGGGTGCCTACGAGCAGTACTTC	CASSLFNRGAYEQYF
TRBD1	TRBV6-2/TRBV6-3	TRBJ1-2	.	TGTGCCAGCAGTTACGGGACAGGCGACTATGGCTACACCTTC	CASSYGTGDYGYTF
TRBD1	TRBV5-4	TRBJ1-2	.	TGTGCCAGCAGCACGGGACAGGGGGCTTTCTATGGCTACACCTTC	CASSTGQGAFYGYTF
.	TRBV12-5	TRBJ2-7	few	TGTGCTAGTGGTTTCGCCTACGAGCAGTACTTC	CASGFAYEQYF
.	TRBV19	TRBJ1-5	.	TGTGCCAGTAGTATGAGGGCCCCGCCCCAGCATTTT	CASSMRAPPQHF
TRBD1	TRBV7-2	TRBJ2-2	.	TGTGCCAGCAGCTTTCGGGACAGAATGAACACCGGGGAGCTGTTTTTT	CASSFRDRMNTGELFF
TRBD1	TRBV9	TRBJ2-6	.	TGTGCCAGCAGCGCACCCCTAGGACAGGGCCCCACTGGGGCCAACGTCCTGACTTTC	CASSAPLGQGPTGANVLTF
.	TRBV5-4	TRBJ1-3	.	TGTGCCAGCAGCTTGGACAGGGTCGGAAACACCATATATTTT	CASSLDRVGNTIYF
.	TRBV20-1	TRBJ2-1	.	TGCAGTGCTGCGTCAGGGCATGAGCAGTTCTTC	CSAASGHEQFF
TRBD2	TRBV6-4	TRBJ2-1	many	TGTGCCAGCAGTGGGACTAGCGGGGGGGCGGAGGAGCAGTTCTTC	CASSGTSGGAEEQFF
TRBD2	TRBV15	TRBJ2-7	.	TGTGCCACCAGCAGGGCCTACGGGACTACGGGCGAGCAGTACTTC	CATSRAYGTTGEQYF
TRBD1	TRBV11-3	TRBJ2-5	.	TGTGCCAGCAGCCCGCTCCTTGTGGGGGACAGAAGAAAAGAGACCCAGTACTTC	CASSPLLVGDRRKETQYF
TRBD2	TRBV2	TRBJ2-3	.	TGTGCCAGCAGTGCGATTAGCGGGGTAGCAGATACGCAGTATTTT	CASSAISGVADTQYF
.	TRBV3-1/TRBV3-2	TRBJ2-1	.	TGTGCCAGCAGCCCAGTGGGCAGGGGACGGAATGAGCAGTTCTTC	CASSPVGRGRNEQFF
.	TRBV6-5	TRBJ1-2	.	TGTGCCAGCAAGAGTTCCCACGGGGAGGGGGGCTACACCTTC	CASKSSHGEGGYTF
TRBD2	TRBV9	TRBJ2-3	once	TGTGCCAGCAGCGTCACCGCGGGGGGGCAGACAGATACGCAGTATTTT	CASSVTAGGQTDTQYF
.	TRBV21-1	TRBJ2-3	.	TGTGCCAGCAGCAAAGACGGGCGGGGGGTACCAGATACGCAGTATTTT	CASSKDGRGVPDTQYF
.	TRBV30	TRBJ2-6	.	TGTGCCTGGACCAGCTCTGGGGCCAACGTCCTGACTTTC	CAWTSSGANVLTF
TRBD2	TRBV9	TRBJ2-1	.	TGTGCCAGCAGCCTCGGCAGCGGGGTCTACAATGAGCAGTTCTTC	CASSLGSGVYNEQFF
TRBD1	TRBV19	TRBJ1-4	.	TGTGCCAGTAGTATCCCCAGGGGGGCGGAAAGAGAAAAACTGTTTTTT	CASSIPRGAEREKLFF
TRBD1	TRBV19	TRBJ1-1	.	TGTGCCAGTAGGGGACAGCCAAGAAGGGGCACTGAAGCTTTCTTT	CASRGQPRRGTEAFF
.	TRBV6-1	TRBJ2-4	.	TGTGCCAGCAGTGAAGAGGTCTTAGGGGGGGGGTCCAAAAACATTCAGTACTTC	CASSEEVLGGGSKNIQYF
.	TRBV7-2	TRBJ1-2	.	TGTGCCAGCAGCTTCGGGAACAACTATGGCTACACCTTC	CASSFGNNYGYTF
.	TRBV5-6	TRBJ2-1	.	TGTGCCAGCAGCCCAGGGACTTTCAATGAGCAGTTCTTC	CASSPGTFNEQFF
TRBD2	TRBV5-4	TRBJ2-1	.	TGTGCCAGCAGCGGGCCTAGCGGTGACAATGAGCAGTTCTTC	CASSGPSGDNEQFF
.	TRBV27	TRBJ1-1	.	TGTGCCAGCAGTTTATCAGTCGGGAACACTGAAGCTTTCTTT	CASSLSVGNTEAFF
TRBD1	TRBV2	TRBJ2-2	once	TGTGCCAGCAACAACAGGGGGCAGGGCACCGGGGAGCTGTTTTTT	CASNNRGQGTGELFF
.	TRBV3-1/TRBV3-2	TRBJ1-4	.	TGTGCCAGCAGCCCCAGGAATGAAAAACTGTTTTTT	CASSPRNEKLFF
TRBD2	TRBV25-1	TRBJ2-5	.	TGTGCCAGCAGTGCGACTAGCCCTGGCGGGGAGACCCAGTACTTC	CASSATSPGGETQYF
TRBD1	TRBV6-5	TRBJ1-1	.	TGTGCCAGCAGCGATGGACAGGTGGGAACTGAAGCTTTCTTT	CASSDGQVGTEAFF
.	TRBV7-6	TRBJ2-2	.	TGTGCCAGCAGCAAAGGAGTGTTCCCTGGAGCCGGGGAGCTGTTTTTT	CASSKGVFPGAGELFF
.	TRBV19	TRBJ2-7	.	TGTGCCAGTAGTCCCAGTTCCTACGAGCAGTACTTC	CASSPSSYEQYF